Presented here are 19 T cell receptor beta chains from one specimen sequenced in a study of sequential checkpoint blockade in melanoma. Sequencing used immunoSEQ multiplex PCR; TCRdb keeps in-frame clones, though not all of them. The sample comprises 8,000 to 8,500 clones, nearly 60% of which are singletons, and roughly 18% rests with the top ten. Treatment: randomized to nivolumab then ipilimumab (arm A) or the reverse (arm B). This specimen consisted of CD8+ T cells sorted from blood (inferred from file names), obtained from a patient given nivolumab and ipilimumab in sequence. Receptor source: a human donor with melanoma.

This chain connects TRBV6-1 to TRBJ1-2, with 10 bases identical to TRBD1. The V segment lost 2 bases and the J segment 6 bases; nucleotides outside the gene matches: 6. This CDR3 comprises 15 residues. Germline V gene sequence: CDR1 MNHNS, CDR2 SASEGT. CDR3 nucleotide sequence: TGTGCCAGCAGTGAATGGGACAGGGGTGTAGATGGCTACACCTTC. The encoded protein is CASSEWDRGVDGYTF.

The chain is built from TRBV27 and TRBJ1-1; D is ambiguous. CDR1 is MNHEY, CDR2 SMNVEV, per germline (reference sequence). With 3 bases removed from V and 11 bases from J, the gap between germline ends came to 19 bases. The CDR3 is 14 amino acids. Here the CDR3 reads CASSLAGNHIGAFF. CDR3 DNA: TGTGCCAGCAGTTTGGCCGGGAACCACATTGGCGCTTTCTTT.

The chain employs TRBV7-6 and TRBJ2-7; 7 positions agree with TRBD2. The ends lost 1 base at V and 0 bases at J; junction bases unmatched: 12. The CDR3 consists of 18 residues. CDR1 SGHVS and CDR2 FNYEAQ come from the germline V gene. The CDR3: CASSLGFSGLGSSYEQYF. As DNA, the CDR3 is TGTGCCAGCAGCTTAGGCTTTAGCGGGCTTGGTAGCTCCTACGAGCAGTACTTC.

The CDR3: CASTSGQGNTEAFF. Here the CDR3 DNA reads TGTGCCAGCACCTCGGGACAGGGGAACACTGAAGCTTTCTTT. J is TRBJ1-1 and V is TRBV27; 9 bases line up with TRBD1. The germline gives CDR1 MNHEY, CDR2 SMNVEV (reference sequence). V gave up 7 bases and J gave up 1 base; unmatched junction bases: 4. The CDR3 sequence is 14 residues long.

The chain links TRBV9 to TRBJ1-2, with D unresolved. Per germline, CDR1 SGDLS and CDR2 YYNGEE. The V and J ends lost 3 bases and 1 base respectively, with 10 bases between them. There are 14 residues in the CDR3. The CDR3 coding sequence is TGTGCCAGCAGCGCCGCCAGGAATAACTATGGCTACACCTTC. Its protein is CASSAARNNYGYTF.

This rearrangement joins TRBV4-1 to TRBJ1-4, with TRBD1 as a possible D gene (5 bases). The germline gives CDR1 MGHRA, CDR2 YSYEKL. The germline V and J ends were trimmed by 1 base and 2 bases, with 8 bases remaining between them. The CDR3 contains 15 residues. CDR3 loop: CASSQAGTTNEKLFF. CDR3 nucleotides: TGCGCCAGCAGCCAAGCGGGGACTACTAATGAAAAACTGTTTTTT.

V and J are TRBV2 and TRBJ2-7; D not certain. From germline, CDR1 is SNHLY and CDR2 FYNNEI. The V and J ends lost 7 bases and 0 bases respectively, with 10 bases between them. This CDR3 spans 13 amino acids. The CDR3 sequence is CASMRTISYEQYF. CDR3 nucleotide sequence: TGTGCCAGCATGCGCACTATCTCCTACGAGCAGTACTTC.

The chain is built from TRBV9 and TRBJ1-1; TRBD1 aligns across 9 bases. This CDR3 has 14 residues. V lost 3 bases, J lost 3 bases, and 3 bases stayed unmatched. Per the germline V gene, CDR1 is SGDLS and CDR2 is YYNGEE. DNA for the CDR3: TGTGCCAGCAGCGGCACAGGGGGCCACACTGAAGCTTTCTTT. Its translation: CASSGTGGHTEAFF.

The V call is TRBV2, the J call TRBJ1-5, with a weak D call TRBD1 (6 bases). The CDR3 has 14 amino acids. V lost 6 bases and J lost 3, with 12 bases in between. CDR1 and CDR2 (germline): SNHLY, FYNNEI. CDR3 nucleotides: TGTGCCAGCAGGGACAGACTATTCAATCAGCCCCAGCATTTT. This encodes CASRDRLFNQPQHF.

The rearrangement joins TRBV7-9 to TRBJ2-7; 7 nucleotides match TRBD2. V was clipped by 5 bases and J by 2 bases; unmatched bases: 9. The germline V gene encodes CDR1 SEHNR and CDR2 FQNEAQ (reference sequence). The CDR3 extends over 15 amino acids. The CDR3 sequence is CASSPTSLDTYEQYF. CDR3 nucleotide sequence: TGTGCCAGCAGCCCGACTAGCTTGGACACCTACGAGCAGTACTTC.

The chain links TRBV19 to TRBJ2-7, with a tentative D call TRBD1 (6 bases). The CDR3 sequence is 13 residues long. Per germline, CDR1 LNHDA and CDR2 SQIVND (reference sequence). V dropped 5 bases and J dropped 0 bases, with 8 bases sitting between them. The CDR3 DNA reads TGTGCCAGTAGTTGGGGGCGCTCCTACGAGCAGTACTTC. Its protein product is CASSWGRSYEQYF.

This chain joins TRBV7-9 and TRBJ2-7; D gene unclear. V gave up 3 bases and J gave up 2 bases, with 5 bases separating them. The CDR3 loop spans 12 amino acids. CDR1 and CDR2 from the germline V gene are SEHNR and FQNEAQ (reference sequence). CDR3 DNA: TGTGCCAGCAGCTTCGGAGCCTACGAGCAGTACTTC. This encodes CASSFGAYEQYF. Based on the CDR3 plus reference TRBV7-9 and TRBJ2-7, the full variable domain is DTGVSQNPRHKITKRGQNVTFRCDPISEHNRLYWYRQTLGQGPEFLTYFQNEAQLEKSRLLSDRFSAERPKGSFSTLEIQRTEQGDSAMYLCASSFGAYEQYFGPGTRLTVT.

The chain carries TRBV29-1 and TRBJ1-1; D uncertain. With 3 bases removed from V and 1 base from J, the gap between germline ends came to 9 bases. The CDR3 consists of 13 residues. The germline CDR1 and CDR2 sequences are SQVTM and ANQGSEA. CDR3 loop: CSVDRGENTEAFF. CDR3 bases: TGCAGCGTTGACCGGGGAGAGAACACTGAAGCTTTCTTT.

The rearrangement joins TRBV15 to TRBJ2-5; TRBD1 agrees at 9 bases. Trimming cost V 0 bases and J 11 bases; bases outside gene matches: 10. Germline V gene data show CDR1 as LNHNV and CDR2 as YYDKDF (reference sequence). The CDR3 totals 15 residues. This chain's CDR3 is CATSRDGTGQWEQYF. The CDR3 region has the DNA TGTGCCACCAGCAGAGATGGGACAGGGCAATGGGAGCAGTACTTC.

Turning to this clone: A junction boundary mismatches the germline segment, possibly from a read error. J is TRBJ2-7 and V is TRBV15; 8 positions agree with TRBD1. Germline V gene sequence: CDR1 LNHNV, CDR2 YYDKDF (reference sequence). The CDR3 runs to 15 residues. This chain's CDR3 is CATSRDRGSRTGQYF. Here the CDR3 DNA reads TGTGCCACCAGCCGAGACAGGGGTTCCAGAACCGGGCAGTACTTC.

V is TRBV2 and J is TRBJ1-6; D gene ambiguous. CDR1 and CDR2 from the germline V gene are SNHLY and FYNNEI. The CDR3 contains 15 residues. V gave up 3 bases and J gave up 7 bases, with 13 bases separating them. CDR3 in DNA: TGTGCCAGCAGTGAGTGGGCCTCAAACAATTCACCCCTCCACTTT. It specifies CASSEWASNNSPLHF.

The chain links TRBV5-4 to TRBJ1-2; TRBD1 might be the D (6 bases). CDR1 is SGHNT, CDR2 YYREEE, per germline (reference sequence). V was pared by 3 bases and J by 6 bases, with 18 bases between. The CDR3 covers 15 residues. The CDR3 DNA is TGTGCCAGCAGCTATCCCCAGGGGCTATCGGATGGCTACACCTTC. Translation: CASSYPQGLSDGYTF.

The V and J genes are TRBV27 and TRBJ2-7; 7 nucleotides agree with TRBD2. The CDR3 loop spans 16 amino acids. CDR1 is MNHEY, CDR2 SMNVEV, per germline (reference sequence). Losses at the gene ends were 3 bases for V and 4 bases for J; bases not matched to a gene: 12. The DNA for the CDR3 is TGTGCCAGCAGTTTGTCCGGCGCTAGCGGATATTACGAGCAGTACTTC. It encodes CASSLSGASGYYEQYF.

The table lists this clone with a few counts. The chain carries TRBV7-2 and TRBJ1-4, with D unclear. V lost 1 base, J lost 7 bases, and 13 bases lay in between. Per the germline V gene, CDR1 is SGHTA and CDR2 is FQGNSA. The length of the CDR3 is 15 residues. CDR3 sequence reads: CASSLGVTRAEKLFF. The CDR3 nucleotides are TGTGCCAGCAGCTTAGGGGTGACGAGGGCTGAAAAACTGTTTTTT.